Each of the 26 T cell receptor beta chains below was sequenced from the same sample in a study of T cell responses to AZD1222 COVID-19 vaccine (dated by TCRdb to 2020 to 2023). Library creation used the immunoSEQ multiplex PCR assay. TCRdb mirrors the immuneACCESS table, restricted to in-frame sequences. Some clones are absent from its copies; in checked studies, under half trace to an unresolved V gene, and the reason for the others is unknown. The sample has 75,000 to 95,000 clones on record, roughly 90% of them singletons. The top ten clonotypes cover 3.5% to 5% of the sample. According to the study, the label for this sample's time point signals: baseline before first vaccination. Material: peripheral blood, obtained on day 0 of AZD1222 vaccination. These receptors were taken from an adult in good health.

This clone appeared a few times. The chain joins TRBV6-1 to TRBJ1-6, with D unclear. The germline gives CDR1 MNHNS, CDR2 SASEGT. The CDR3 runs to 15 residues. V was cut by 1 base and J by 9 bases, with 13 bases left in between. CDR3 bases: TGTGCCAGCAGTGAAGAACCACGGGGAGGTTCACCCCTCCACTTT. Protein sequence: CASSEEPRGGSPLHF.

This chain links TRBV7-8 with TRBJ2-2; D is perhaps TRBD1 (5 bases). V was pared by 5 bases and J by 4 bases, with 14 bases between. Germline V gene data show CDR1 as SGHVS and CDR2 as FQNEAQ. This CDR3 is built from 15 residues. DNA of the CDR3: TGTGCCAGCAGCCCAATTTATCAGGGCACCGGGGAGCTGTTTTTT. It encodes CASSPIYQGTGELFF.

The count of this clone is one. The CDR3 DNA follows: TGCGCCAGCAGCCAAGCACGTCGGGACTATAAAATCACAGATACGCAGTATTTT. This sequence encodes CASSQARRDYKITDTQYF. The chain is built from TRBV4-1 and TRBJ2-3; TRBD2 aligns across 7 bases. Germline V lookup: CDR1 MGHRA, CDR2 YSYEKL. The CDR3 sequence is 18 residues long. V was pared by 1 base and J by 2 bases, with 12 bases of the junction left unmatched.

The chain is built from TRBV11-3 and TRBJ1-1, with 7 positions matching TRBD1. From germline, CDR1 is SGHNT and CDR2 YENEEA. The V segment lost 5 bases and the J segment 5 bases; nucleotides outside the gene matches: 14. The CDR3 spans 16 residues. The CDR3 bases are TGTGCCAGCAGCACTACCCTAGGGGGCATTTGGACTGAAGCTTTCTTT. Translating it yields CASSTTLGGIWTEAFF.

This clone occurred once. The chain recombines TRBV7-3 with TRBJ2-2; D is undetermined. This CDR3 comprises 14 residues. Per the germline V gene, CDR1 is SGHTA and CDR2 is FQGTGA. Deletions cut 6 bases from V and 4 bases from J, with 12 bases between. CDR3: CASRPSSSTGELFF. In DNA, the CDR3 is TGTGCCAGCAGACCCTCTTCCAGCACCGGGGAGCTGTTTTTT.

This sequence joins TRBV19 and TRBJ1-5; 7 nucleotides align to TRBD1. Germline V gene data show CDR1 as LNHDA and CDR2 as SQIVND (reference sequence). V shed 3 bases, J shed 1 base, and the junction held 6 bases outside the gene matches. The CDR3 totals 16 residues. The CDR3 DNA sequence: TGTGCCAGTAGTATGCTTGACAGGGTAAGCAATCAGCCCCAGCATTTT. Its translation is CASSMLDRVSNQPQHF.

This clone was picked up one time. The V and J genes are TRBV5-1 and TRBJ1-4; D remains unclear. Trimming took 4 bases from V and 5 from J, leaving 12 bases between them. The germline gives CDR1 SGHRS, CDR2 YFSETQ. The CDR3 runs 14 residues. CDR3 amino acids: CASSREDLNEKLFF. The CDR3 region has the DNA TGCGCCAGCAGCCGGGAAGACCTGAATGAAAAACTGTTTTTT.

The chain carries TRBV7-3 and TRBJ1-2; the D is unclear. The ends were cut back, 5 bases at V and 12 bases at J, with 19 bases in the middle. Per the germline V gene, CDR1 is SGHTA and CDR2 is FQGTGA. The CDR3 extends over 13 amino acids. The CDR3 coding sequence is TGTGCCAGCAGCCCCCAGGAGGGTGGATTACACACCTTC. Its translation is CASSPQEGGLHTF.

The chain links TRBV4-3 to TRBJ2-7, with 7 bases aligning to TRBD1. Losses at the gene ends were 0 bases for V and 4 bases for J; bases not matched to a gene: 6. CDR3 length: 15 residues. CDR1 and CDR2 from the germline V gene are LGHNA and YSLEER. This CDR3 reads CASSQERAGGYEQYF. DNA for the CDR3: TGCGCCAGCAGCCAAGAGCGGGCAGGGGGTTACGAGCAGTACTTC.

This chain's CDR3 is CAWSVRNYIYEQYF. For the CDR3, the DNA is TGTGCCTGGAGTGTACGAAACTACATCTACGAGCAGTACTTC. The chain uses TRBV30 and TRBJ2-7; no definite D call. CDR1 and CDR2 (germline): GTSNPN, SVGIG (reference sequence). V dropped 0 bases and J dropped 3 bases, with 12 bases sitting between them. This CDR3 spans 14 amino acids.

The chain employs TRBV11-3 and TRBJ2-2; possibly TRBD2 for D (6 bases). This CDR3 comprises 14 residues. Trimming pared 1 base from V and 5 bases from J, leaving 8 bases between. Per the germline V gene, CDR1 is SGHNT and CDR2 is YENEEA. The CDR3 bases are TGTGCCAGCAGCTTAGGGGGGGATACCGGGGAGCTGTTTTTT. Its translation is CASSLGGDTGELFF. Full variable domain (rest looked up from reference TRBV11-3 and TRBJ2-2): EAGVVQSPRYKIIEKKQPVAFWCNPISGHNTLYWYLQNLGQGPELLIRYENEEAVDDSQLPKDRFSAERLKGVDSTLKIQPAELGDSAVYLCASSLGGDTGELFFGEGSRLTVL.

In its sample, this clone was seen once. The rearrangement uses TRBV19 and TRBJ2-3, with 8 positions matching TRBD2. The CDR3 is 15 amino acids. Germline V gene data show CDR1 as LNHDA and CDR2 as SQIVND (reference sequence). V dropped 8 bases and J dropped 2; count of bases not matched to a gene: 9. DNA of the CDR3: TGTGCCAGTCTGGAGCGGGGGTACCCCACAGATACGCAGTATTTT. It translates to CASLERGYPTDTQYF.

This clone showed up just a few times. This rearrangement joins TRBV6-5 to TRBJ2-7, with 9 bases fitting TRBD1. The CDR3 covers 14 residues. Germline V gene sequence: CDR1 MNHEY, CDR2 SVGAGI. V lost 6 bases, J lost 3 bases, and 6 bases stayed unmatched. CDR3 protein: CASRTPGQGYEQYF. CDR3 nucleotide sequence: TGTGCCAGCAGAACCCCGGGACAGGGCTACGAGCAGTACTTC.

This sequence joins TRBV4-3 and TRBJ1-1; D unresolved. Germline assignment: CDR1 LGHNA and CDR2 YSLEER. The CDR3 sequence is 12 residues long. The V end lost 5 bases, the J end lost 7 bases, and 11 bases lay between the germline ends. The CDR3 region is CASSVRHLEAFF. The CDR3 coding sequence is TGCGCCAGCAGCGTCAGACACCTTGAAGCTTTCTTT.

This chain links TRBV19 with TRBJ2-2; 10 nucleotides agree with TRBD1. Germline loops: CDR1 LNHDA, CDR2 SQIVND (reference sequence). The trim removed 4 bases at V and 4 bases at J, leaving 3 bases unmatched. This CDR3 is 15 amino acids long. CDR3 DNA sequence: TGTGCCAGTAGTAGGTGGACAGGGGGCACCGGGGAGCTGTTTTTT. Residues: CASSRWTGGTGELFF.

The chain combines TRBV30 with TRBJ2-1, with no clear D. Germline V CDR1 and CDR2: GTSNPN, SVGIG (reference sequence). Trimming pared 2 bases from V and 0 bases from J, leaving 11 bases between. The CDR3 covers 15 residues. The CDR3 nucleotides are TGTGCCTGGAGTACTTTGTCTGCCTCCTACAATGAGCAGTTCTTC. This translates into CAWSTLSASYNEQFF.

This clone was picked up one time. The chain joins TRBV10-3 to TRBJ2-3, with D maybe TRBD2 (5 bases). The V gene lost 7 bases and the J gene lost 2 bases, with 13 bases spanning the gap. Germline V gene lookup returns CDR1 ENHRY and CDR2 SYGVKD. The CDR3 contains 14 residues. Here the CDR3 reads CAINQRILTDTQYF. The CDR3 nucleotides read TGTGCCATCAACCAGCGGATACTCACAGATACGCAGTATTTT.

V is TRBV9 and J is TRBJ1-1; tentatively, D is TRBD1 (5 bases). Germline V gene lookup returns CDR1 SGDLS and CDR2 YYNGEE. The CDR3 is 14 residues long. Trimming removed 0 bases at V and 4 bases at J, with 10 bases between. CDR3 DNA sequence: TGTGCCAGCAGCGTAGACAGGTTGCTCACTGAAGCTTTCTTT. Its protein product is CASSVDRLLTEAFF.

J is TRBJ2-7 and V is TRBV29-1, with 7 bases identical to TRBD1. With V trimmed by 1 base and J by 0 bases, 12 bases remained unmatched. The CDR3 sequence is 17 residues long. Per the germline V gene, CDR1 is SQVTM and CDR2 is ANQGSEA. In nucleotides, the CDR3 is TGCAGCGTTGAAGGGGGGCTTTCAGGGGGTTACTCCTACGAGCAGTACTTC. Translation: CSVEGGLSGGYSYEQYF.

The CDR3 bases are TGTGCCAGCACAGAAAACTATGGCTACACCTTC. Encoded protein: CASTENYGYTF. The chain couples TRBV13 to TRBJ1-2, with D unclear. Per the germline V gene, CDR1 is PRHDT and CDR2 is FYEKMQ (reference sequence). The CDR3 has 11 amino acids. With 7 bases removed from V and 2 bases from J, the gap between germline ends came to 5 bases.

The V and J genes are TRBV7-9 and TRBJ2-3; TRBD2 aligns across 12 bases. The ends lost 1 base at V and 0 bases at J; junction bases unmatched: 5. Germline CDR1 is SEHNR and CDR2 is FQNEAQ (reference sequence). The CDR3 is 18 amino acids. The CDR3 reads CASSLGPGTSGSTDTQYF. CDR3 coding DNA: TGTGCCAGCAGCTTAGGGCCTGGGACTAGCGGGAGCACAGATACGCAGTATTTT.

In the case of this clone: Different DNA sequences within this sample yield the same CDR3. The rearrangement joins TRBV12-3 or TRBV12-4 to TRBJ1-5; no reliable D call. The V and J ends lost 2 bases and 4 bases respectively, with 3 bases between them. The CDR3 runs 12 residues. In DNA, the CDR3 is TGTGCCAGCAGTTTATTGAATCAGCCCCAGCATTTT. Protein sequence: CASSLLNQPQHF.

A note on this clone: Its ends do not fully match the called genes, so a read error is possible. This chain connects TRBV11-1 to TRBJ2-1, with D tentatively TRBD1 or TRBD2 (6 bases each). The CDR3 has 15 residues. The germline V gene has CDR1 SGHAT and CDR2 FQDESV (reference sequence). In nucleotides, the CDR3 is TGTGCCAGCACCTTACAGGGAACTAGCCGGGGTGAGCAGTTCTTC. Encoded protein: CASTLQGTSRGEQFF.

The gene calls are TRBV7-6 and TRBJ1-6; no reliable D call. V was shortened by 1 base and J by 8 bases, with 18 bases between the two germline ends. The CDR3 spans 17 residues. CDR1 is SGHVS, CDR2 FNYEAQ, per germline. The CDR3 region is CASSLETERFGYSPLHF. The CDR3 DNA reads as TGTGCCAGCAGCTTAGAGACCGAAAGGTTCGGATATTCACCCCTCCACTTT.

In this sample, this clone turned up once. This rearrangement joins TRBV24-1 to TRBJ1-5; D is possibly TRBD1 (5 bases). In germline, CDR1 is KGHDR, CDR2 SFDVKD. The V end lost 4 bases, the J end lost 7 bases, and 19 bases lay between the germline ends. The CDR3 is made up of 16 amino acids. In DNA form, the CDR3 reads TGTGCCACCAGTGACGAAACGAGGGAGGGGAAACAGCCCCAGCATTTT. Amino acid sequence: CATSDETREGKQPQHF.

The CDR3 coding sequence is TGTGCCAGCAGCTTAGTGGGCAGGCTGGAAACTGAAGCTTTCTTT. This gives the protein CASSLVGRLETEAFF. The chain is built from TRBV5-6 and TRBJ1-1; D call uncertain. CDR1 is SGHDT and CDR2 is YYEEEE in the germline V gene. The V end was cut by 2 bases, the J end by 5 bases, with 16 bases between. CDR3 size: 15 residues.